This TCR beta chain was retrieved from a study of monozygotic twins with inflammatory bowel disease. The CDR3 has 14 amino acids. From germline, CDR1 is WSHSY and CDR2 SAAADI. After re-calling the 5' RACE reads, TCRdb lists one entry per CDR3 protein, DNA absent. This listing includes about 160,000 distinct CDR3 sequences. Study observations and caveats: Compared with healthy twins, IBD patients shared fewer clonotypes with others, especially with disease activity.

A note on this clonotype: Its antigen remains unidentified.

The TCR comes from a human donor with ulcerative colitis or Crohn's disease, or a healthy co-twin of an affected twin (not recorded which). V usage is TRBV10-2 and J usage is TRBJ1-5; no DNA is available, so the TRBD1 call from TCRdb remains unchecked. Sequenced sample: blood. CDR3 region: CASSEAGGPRPQHF.